The 21 T cell receptor beta chains listed next were all sequenced from one sample in a study of T cell responses to AZD1222 COVID-19 vaccine. TCRdb's copy holds only in-frame clones and misses some; the assay was immunoSEQ multiplex PCR. Of roughly 170,000 clones listed, 90% to 95% are singletons. The specimen was peripheral blood, collected 28 days after the second AZD1222 dose. Receptor source: an adult who received the AZD1222 COVID-19 vaccine.

The genes are TRBV5-4 and TRBJ2-3, with 7 bases lining up with TRBD1. Germline V CDR1 and CDR2: SGHNT, YYREEE (reference sequence). Losses at the gene ends were 6 bases for V and 4 bases for J; bases not matched to a gene: 5. This CDR3 comprises 13 residues. CDR3 loop: CASKTGRADTQYF. The CDR3 DNA reads as TGTGCCAGCAAGACAGGGCGCGCAGATACGCAGTATTTT. Variable domain in full (rest from reference TRBV5-4 and TRBJ2-3): ETGVTQSPTHLIKTRGQQVTLRCSSQSGHNTVSWYQQALGQGPQFIFQYYREEENGRGNFPPRFSGLQFPNYSSELNVNALELDDSALYLCASKTGRADTQYFGPGTRLTVL.

The genes are TRBV6-2 or TRBV6-3 and TRBJ1-2; D is possibly TRBD1 (6 bases). V shed 0 bases and J shed 6 bases, with 20 bases lying between them. CDR3 length equals 17 residues. The germline gives CDR1 MNHEY, CDR2 SVGEGT. Here the CDR3 DNA reads TGTGCCAGCAGTTACTCCCGAGGGAAGGGGGAATGGGATGGCTACACCTTC. It specifies CASSYSRGKGEWDGYTF.

This rearrangement joins TRBV4-1 to TRBJ2-2, with D possibly being TRBD1 (5 bases). Germline V gives CDR1 MGHRA, CDR2 YSYEKL. This CDR3 contains 15 residues. Between the trimmed V and J ends, which lost 1 base and 5 bases, there was a span of 11 bases. This chain's CDR3 is CASSQVDSLTGELFF. Here the CDR3 DNA reads TGCGCCAGCAGCCAAGTTGACAGCCTAACCGGGGAGCTGTTTTTT.

This sequence joins TRBV6-5 and TRBJ1-3; D is possibly TRBD1 (6 bases). The CDR3 is made up of 16 amino acids. The germline CDR1 and CDR2 sequences are MNHEY and SVGAGI. V lost 2 bases and J 3 bases, leaving 14 bases between the germline ends. CDR3 DNA sequence: TGTGCCAGCAGTTACCGCTACAGGGTAGGTGGAAACACCATATATTTT. Protein product: CASSYRYRVGGNTIYF.

The chain employs TRBV7-9 and TRBJ1-3; 7 positions agree with TRBD1. Germline V CDR1 and CDR2: SEHNR, FQNEAQ (reference sequence). CDR3 length: 17 amino acids. Trimming took 7 bases from V and 4 from J; bases not matched to a gene: 16. In nucleotides, the CDR3 is TGTGCCAGCATAATAAGCAACCAGGGACAGACAGGAAACACCATATATTTT. It is translated as CASIISNQGQTGNTIYF.

The gene calls are TRBV2 and TRBJ1-3; D is unresolved. The CDR3 covers 12 residues. CDR1 is SNHLY and CDR2 is FYNNEI in the germline V gene. V lost 10 bases and J lost 2, with 9 bases in between. The CDR3 sequence: CATSETGNTIYF. CDR3 DNA: TGTGCCACCTCGGAGACTGGAAACACCATATATTTT.

The V gene is TRBV13, the J gene TRBJ2-7; unclear D gene. V lost 2 bases to trimming and J lost 3 bases, with 11 bases between them. CDR1 and CDR2 (germline): PRHDT, FYEKMQ (reference sequence). This CDR3 region has 14 residues. CDR3 nucleotide sequence: TGTGCCAGCAGCTTATCGGGCGGCTACTACGAGCAGTACTTC. Amino acids: CASSLSGGYYEQYF.

This sequence joins TRBV7-9 and TRBJ2-7; D unresolved. Trimming left V 1 base short and J 5 bases short, with 9 bases between. This CDR3 is built from 13 residues. CDR1 SEHNR and CDR2 FQNEAQ come from the germline V gene (reference sequence). The CDR3 DNA follows: TGTGCCAGCAGCTTAGTAGGGCGGAACGAGCAGTACTTC. Translating gives CASSLVGRNEQYF. Filled out from reference TRBV7-9 and TRBJ2-7, the complete variable domain reads DTGVSQNPRHKITKRGQNVTFRCDPISEHNRLYWYRQTLGQGPEFLTYFQNEAQLEKSRLLSDRFSAERPKGSFSTLEIQRTEQGDSAMYLCASSLVGRNEQYFGPGTRLTVT.

The table lists this clone with a count of one. The chain couples TRBV2 to TRBJ2-1; TRBD2 matches 8 bases. Germline CDR1 SNHLY, CDR2 FYNNEI. The CDR3 has 14 amino acids. The V gene end was trimmed by 10 bases and the J gene end by 7 bases; junction bases not matched to a gene: 12. Written as DNA, the CDR3 is TGTGCCACTTACTGGCGGGGGGCGGGTAATGAGCAGTTCTTC. Encoded protein: CATYWRGAGNEQFF.

The chain couples TRBV6-5 to TRBJ2-7; possible D gene TRBD2, 5 bases. V gave up 7 bases and J gave up 4 bases, with 20 bases separating them. The CDR3 is made up of 15 amino acids. Germline V gives CDR1 MNHEY, CDR2 SVGAGI. The CDR3: CASKSGNGGLYEQYF. CDR3 nucleotides: TGTGCCAGCAAAAGTGGCAATGGAGGCCTATACGAGCAGTACTTC.

This chain uses TRBV15 with TRBJ1-3; D perhaps matches TRBD1 (6 bases). Germline assignment: CDR1 LNHNV and CDR2 YYDKDF (reference sequence). The CDR3 covers 15 residues. V was trimmed by 1 base and J by 2 bases, leaving 9 bases between them. The CDR3 loop is CATSRAHRAGNTIYF. In DNA, the CDR3 is TGTGCCACCAGCAGAGCTCACAGGGCTGGAAACACCATATATTTT.

The chain links TRBV6-6 to TRBJ1-2, with D perhaps matching TRBD1 (6 bases). Per germline, CDR1 MNHNY and CDR2 SVGAGI (reference sequence). V was clipped by 6 bases and J by 4 bases, with 18 bases between them. This CDR3 has 15 amino acids. CDR3 amino acids: CASSLGLGGPYGYTF. The CDR3 DNA sequence: TGTGCCAGCAGCCTTGGCTTGGGGGGGCCCTATGGCTACACCTTC.

J is TRBJ2-7 and V is TRBV5-4; D is ambiguous. The CDR3 runs 12 residues. V lost 0 bases and J lost 3, with 4 bases in between. Germline V gene data show CDR1 as SGHNT and CDR2 as YYREEE (reference sequence). CDR3 in amino acids: CASSLGFYEQYF. The CDR3, as DNA: TGTGCCAGCAGCTTGGGTTTCTACGAGCAGTACTTC.

This clone was seen a few times. The chain combines TRBV4-1 with TRBJ1-5; TRBD1 might be the D (5 bases). Germline-derived CDR1 and CDR2 are MGHRA and YSYEKL. The CDR3 has 15 residues. V lost 0 bases, J lost 5 bases, and 11 bases lay in between. As DNA, the CDR3 is TGCGCCAGCAGCCAAGAAGGGGCTCGTGATCAGCCCCAGCATTTT. Translated, it gives CASSQEGARDQPQHF.

The chain combines TRBV19 with TRBJ1-1; weak D call: TRBD1 (6 bases). Germline lookup yields CDR1 LNHDA and CDR2 SQIVND (reference sequence). Trimming left V 3 bases short and J 0 bases short, with 11 bases between. The CDR3 covers 15 residues. The CDR3 loop is CASSIGQGMNTEAFF. The CDR3 nucleotides are TGTGCCAGTAGTATCGGGCAGGGGATGAACACTGAAGCTTTCTTT.

This sequence joins TRBV28 and TRBJ1-5; TRBD1 might be the D (5 bases). Deletions cut 6 bases from V and 6 bases from J, with 12 bases between. The CDR3 loop spans 13 amino acids. Germline values: CDR1 MDHEN, CDR2 SYDVKM. The CDR3 reads CASRRGTGQPQHF. CDR3 bases: TGTGCCAGCAGGAGGGGAACGGGTCAGCCCCAGCATTTT.

The chain recombines TRBV29-1 with TRBJ1-1; no clear D. Between the trimmed V and J ends, which lost 7 bases and 0 bases, there was a span of 9 bases. Per the germline V gene, CDR1 is SQVTM and CDR2 is ANQGSEA. The CDR3 sequence is 12 residues long. CDR3: CSGGEMNTEAFF. CDR3 sequence (DNA): TGCAGCGGCGGGGAAATGAACACTGAAGCTTTCTTT.

The chain is built from TRBV27 and TRBJ1-2, with no clear D. The CDR3 sequence is 19 residues long. Trimming took 6 bases from V and 2 from J, leaving 28 bases between them. CDR1 is MNHEY and CDR2 is SMNVEV in the germline V gene (reference sequence). CDR3 DNA: TGTGCCAGCAGCTCCAGGCGGGTTACCCGGAACGGGGAGAACTATGGCTACACCTTC. It yields the protein CASSSRRVTRNGENYGYTF.

The chain links TRBV6-2 or TRBV6-3 to TRBJ2-1; D may correspond to TRBD1 or TRBD2 (6 bases each). The germline CDR1 and CDR2 sequences are MNHEY and SVGEGT. V lost 4 bases to trimming and J lost 3 bases, with 19 bases between them. CDR3 length equals 17 residues. The CDR3 region has the DNA TGTGCCAGCAGTTTCGGGATCGGGGGCCTCCACTACAATGAGCAGTTCTTC. Amino acid sequence: CASSFGIGGLHYNEQFF.

This chain joins TRBV6-2 or TRBV6-3 and TRBJ1-5; 7 nucleotides align to TRBD1. The CDR3 spans 17 residues. Germline V CDR1 and CDR2: MNHEY, SVGEGT. The J segment lost 0 bases and the V segment lost 2 bases, leaving 7 bases of the junction unmatched. The CDR3 spells CASSYGPGQLSNQPQHF. CDR3 bases: TGTGCCAGCAGTTACGGACCGGGACAGCTTAGCAATCAGCCCCAGCATTTT.

The V and J genes are TRBV4-3 and TRBJ2-5, with D perhaps being TRBD1 or TRBD2 (5 bases each). CDR1 and CDR2 (germline): LGHNA, YSLEER. V lost 0 bases and J 1 base, leaving 12 bases between the germline ends. The CDR3 contains 16 residues. CDR3 nucleotide sequence: TGCGCCAGCAGCCAAGAAGGGCCAGGGAGCCAAGAGACCCAGTACTTC. Protein sequence: CASSQEGPGSQETQYF.